This TCR beta chain came from a study of control samples from healthy donors and cancer patients. The germline V gene encodes CDR1 SGHNT and CDR2 YYREEE (reference sequence). There are 17 residues in the CDR3. Losses at the gene ends were 1 base for V and 1 base for J; bases not matched to a gene: 7. Sequenced by immunoSEQ multiplex PCR; TCRdb stores in-frame clones only, minus some. The repertoire holds 100,000 to 110,000 clones, with roughly nine tenths as singletons. Sequencing was carried out using blood. This receptor was obtained from a woman aged 50 to 60 in good health. The gene calls are TRBV5-4 and TRBJ2-4, with 8 bases lining up with TRBD1. This chain's CDR3 is CASSLSGGDRAKNIQYF. The CDR3 DNA is TGTGCCAGCAGCTTGTCAGGGGGCGATAGGGCCAAAAACATTCAGTACTTC.